The rows below give T cell receptor beta chains drawn from one sample of a study of cytomegalovirus exposure and HLA in healthy donors. Profiled with immunoSEQ multiplex PCR; TCRdb holds only in-frame clones, not every one. The sample records 150,000 to 200,000 clones, about 65% being singletons. Sample: PBMCs. These receptors came from a girl between 10 and 17 years old in good health and CMV-seronegative. Each CDR3 is given with its conserved first and last residue. The D gene is left open where the match is weak.

TRBV30	NA	TRBJ1-6	TGTGCCTGGAGGCCGCCAGTGGGCAATTCACCCCTCCACTTT	CAWRPPVGNSPLHF
TRBV4-1	NA	TRBJ1-1	TGCGCCAGCAGTAACGGCTTCGGGAGGGGGACTGAAGCTTTCTTT	CASSNGFGRGTEAFF
TRBV9	NA	TRBJ1-6	TGTGCCAGCAGCGTAGCTCGAGGAGAAACTCAAGGGATAGGGAGTTCACCCCTCCACTTT	CASSVARGETQGIGSSPLHF
TRBV5-1	NA	TRBJ1-3	TGCGCCAGCAGCTTGGCCCCTCCAGGGGCTGGAAACACCATATATTTT	CASSLAPPGAGNTIYF
TRBV7-2	TRBD2	TRBJ2-7	TGTGCCAGCAGCTTAGCCAGCGGGGGGGGGAGCTCCTACGAGCAGTACTTC	CASSLASGGGSSYEQYF
TRBV29-1	NA	TRBJ1-2	TGCAGCGTAGAGAGGGCGTTTAACTATGGCTACACCTTC	CSVERAFNYGYTF
TRBV4-1	TRBD1	TRBJ1-5	TGCGCCAGCAGCCAAGTCCGACAGGGTGGACAGCCCCAGCATTTT	CASSQVRQGGQPQHF
TRBV15	TRBD1	TRBJ2-5	TGTGCCACCAGCCCCCTCCGGGACAGCAAAGAGACCCAGTACTTC	CATSPLRDSKETQYF
TRBV9	TRBD2	TRBJ2-1	TGTGCCAGCAGCGCTTCGGGAGGGAATGAGCAGTTCTTC	CASSASGGNEQFF
TRBV19	TRBD1	TRBJ1-2	TGTGCCAGTAGTAGGGACAGCTATGGCTACACCTTC	CASSRDSYGYTF
TRBV5-1	TRBD1	TRBJ2-7	TGCGCCAGCAGCTTGGATACAGGGGGCGGCGAGCAGTACTTC	CASSLDTGGGEQYF
TRBV14	NA	TRBJ2-4	TGTGCCAGCAGCCAAGATATAAAAAACATTCAGTACTTC	CASSQDIKNIQYF
TRBV7-8	NA	TRBJ2-1	TGTGCCAGCAGCTTAGCGGGCAGGGTCAATGAGCAGTTCTTC	CASSLAGRVNEQFF